This entry is about one TCR beta chain. Its specificity is unknown. Germline-derived CDR1 and CDR2 are MNHEY and SVGAGI. This CDR3 region has 14 residues. The J segment lost 9 bases and the V segment lost 6 bases, leaving 7 bases of the junction unmatched. Assay: immunoSEQ multiplex PCR; the TCRdb copy retains only in-frame clones and omits some. The profile covers some 2,100,000 clones, with under 97% appearing a single time and less than 0.15% taken by the ten largest. These data come from a study of shared clonotypes between healthy human individuals. Findings and caveats of the study: With few donors, the genetic and exposure-history diversity represented was limited. It was observed that 4% to 6% of naive CD4 clonotypes were shared across a few donors.

This receptor was identified in a man aged 18 to 35 in good health. Specimen: naive CD4+ T cells sorted from blood. Stated subset: CD45RA+ positively selected. The chain employs TRBV6-5 and TRBJ1-6; TRBD1 matches at 8 bases. The CDR3 protein is CASSRTGSTSPLHF. Written as DNA, the CDR3 is TGTGCCAGCAGCAGGACAGGGTCCACTTCACCCCTCCACTTT.